Included here is one TCR beta chain sequence, with context. Unmatched junction bases numbered 3, after V lost 5 bases and J lost 4 bases. The CDR3 loop spans 15 amino acids. Per the germline V gene, CDR1 is SNHLY and CDR2 is FYNNEI. This sample is part of a study of blood T cell repertoires in COVID-19. The table came from immunoSEQ multiplex PCR; TCRdb's copy has only in-frame clones and leaves some out. The sample includes around 130,000 clones, 80% seen only once; the top ten take 15% to 20%. The sequence derives from a man aged 60-69 years with active or convalescent COVID-19. What was sequenced was peripheral blood. The chain is built from TRBV2 and TRBJ2-1; TRBD2 matches 12 bases. The chain's CDR3 is CASSRTSGTYNEQFF. CDR3 DNA sequence: TGTGCCAGCAGTCGGACTAGCGGGACTTACAATGAGCAGTTCTTC.